This TCR beta chain was identified during a study of blood T cell repertoires in COVID-19. About the research overall: Acute and convalescent COVID-19 specimens originated in the United States, Italy and Spain. PBMCs, B-cell-depleted T cells, or T cells provided the cDNA or gDNA that made up the material.

The CDR3 is 14 residues long. With 1 base removed from V and 3 bases from J, the gap between germline ends came to 8 bases. Germline loops: CDR1 SGDLS, CDR2 YYNGEE. Patients at the Seattle site were enrolled during active infection and followed longitudinally. Methods used by the authors: Reference gene primer amplification gave nucleated cell count estimates. Libraries were prepared by immunoSEQ multiplex PCR; TCRdb keeps only in-frame clonotypes and omits some of them. V and J calls and clone size come straight from that table; D and trimming were deduced from the DNA. The sample lists about 350,000 clones, 75% to 90% seen once, with under 8.5% in the top ten.

The V gene is TRBV9, the J gene TRBJ1-3; D perhaps matches TRBD1 (6 bases). This sequence was found in a woman in her sixties or seventies with COVID-19, enrolled during active disease. Specimen: peripheral blood. CDR3 sequence reads: CASSVQGSGNTIYF. CDR3 sequence (DNA): TGTGCCAGCAGCGTACAGGGGAGTGGAAACACCATATATTTT.